This T cell receptor (beta chain) derives from a study of neoadjuvant anti-PD-1 for oral cavity cancer (dated by TCRdb to about 2021). Regarding the complete study: Before curative-intent surgical resection, most patients were given three to four biweekly doses of nivolumab at 3 mg/kg. There were about a dozen patients in the parent correlative cohort, and the response rate was roughly 33%. Patients who did not progress were given a fourth nivolumab dose at about day 43 and had definitive surgical resection on days 50-56. Responders were defined as patients with complete response, partial response or stable disease by RECIST 1.1; non-responders were defined as patients with progression. Results and caveats for the whole study, not just this receptor: The TCR analyses had only a few patients in each response group, and the authors called for validation in larger cohorts. Within PBMCs, T cell clonality (Gini index) was significantly higher in non-responders than responders after neoadjuvant nivolumab. Higher pretreatment blood Treg/Th17 ratios correlated with both higher pretreatment blood TCRbeta clonality and lower post-treatment tumor TCRbeta clonality.

For deep sequencing, each PBMC sample was run in six replicates, with libraries mostly built from approximately 0.45 ug of input genomic DNA. The immunoSEQ hsTCRbeta kit was used to prepare TCRbeta libraries according to the manufacturer's instructions. Sequencing of the completed libraries took place using an Illumina NovaSeq 6000 S4 flow cell after they had been pooled to about 3.2 nM. Processing in the source paper ran as follows. Raw data preprocessing and quality control were performed with the immunoSEQ Analyzer. The analysis was limited to productive rearrangements, and each clonotype was defined by a unique CDR3 amino acid sequence. Repertoire clonality was estimated as the Gini-Simpson index, computed with the R package tcR. Student's t test was used to compare Gini indices, while Pearson correlation assessed associations with tumor size change. The clones in this table, taken by TCRdb from immuneACCESS, are in-frame only. Not every clone is retained; where verified, under half of the shortfall comes from an unresolved V gene, and the cause of the rest is unknown. V and J calls and clone size are those listed in that table; D and trimming were worked out from the DNA. Across this sample there are under 20,000 clones, with approximately 68% seen only once. Approximately 2.8% of the sample belongs to the ten largest clones.

From the germline V gene, CDR1 is MDHEN and CDR2 is SYDVKM. V loses 6 bases, J loses 0 bases, and the germline ends lie 9 bases apart. The CDR3 goes from the cysteine to the phenylalanine over 13 residues. The read is trimmed to its CDR3 DNA, 39 bases read in frame from base 1. This clone showed up just a few times. There is no known antigen for this receptor. Per-base qualities were not stored, and no clone one base away is much larger. Per the publication, the time point label means: before neoadjuvant nivolumab. Patients were newly diagnosed with stage II-IVA oral cavity squamous cell carcinoma and had received no prior systemic or radiation treatment. The cohort was composed of patients with HPV-negative, locally advanced oral cavity squamous cell carcinoma. No culture maintenance or expansion was done, as the peripheral blood mononuclear cells went straight to analysis. Samples came from a longitudinal correlative study of a single-arm phase II trial of neoadjuvant nivolumab in oral cavity squamous cell carcinoma. Subject-matched pre- and post-treatment PBMCs and tumors from three responders and three non-responders were subjected to genomic DNA-based TCRbeta sequencing. Peripheral blood mononuclear cells were drawn once before nivolumab treatment and a second time after treatment, when surgery took place. The Maxwell RSC DNA from Cells kit was used to isolate genomic DNA from PBMCs.

Here the sequenced sample was PBMCs, taken before nivolumab (anti-PD-1) treatment. The sequence joins TRBV28 to TRBJ2-7; D gene: possibly TRBD1, on 5 matching bases. This TCR was sampled from a person between 40 and 85 years old with oral cavity squamous cell carcinoma. The DNA sequence reads TGTGCCAGCAGACCTCAGGGCTCCTACGAGCAGTACTTC. Protein translation: CASRPQGSYEQYF.